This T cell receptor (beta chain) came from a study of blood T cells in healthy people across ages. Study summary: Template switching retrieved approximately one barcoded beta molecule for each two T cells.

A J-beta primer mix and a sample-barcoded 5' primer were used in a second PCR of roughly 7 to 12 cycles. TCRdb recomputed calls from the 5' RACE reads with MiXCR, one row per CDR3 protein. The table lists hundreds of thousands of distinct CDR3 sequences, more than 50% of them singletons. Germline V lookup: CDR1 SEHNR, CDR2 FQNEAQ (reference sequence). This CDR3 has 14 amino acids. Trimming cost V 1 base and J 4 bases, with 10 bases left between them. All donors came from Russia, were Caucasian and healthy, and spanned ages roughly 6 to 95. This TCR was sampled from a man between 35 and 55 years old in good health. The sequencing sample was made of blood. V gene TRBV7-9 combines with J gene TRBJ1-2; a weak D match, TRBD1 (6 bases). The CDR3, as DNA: TGTGCCAGCAGCTTAGGGGCGACAGGCTATGGCTACACCTTC. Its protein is CASSLGATGYGYTF.